This TCR beta chain derives from a study of T-cell reconstitution after alpha-beta-depleted transplantation in children. Study conclusions and caveats: By about two months after transplant, alpha-beta T cells reportedly arose from several hundred graft clones that had expanded. Some patients' high day-60 TCRbeta diversity was traced to surviving recipient T cells and thymic progenitors.

TCRbeta library construction was performed incorporating unique molecular identifiers. MiXCR was run by TCRdb on the PCR reads, yielding one entry per CDR3 protein. The profile shows 100,000 to 150,000 distinct CDR3 sequences, 20% to 25% of them singletons. The CDR3 length is 15 residues. J was trimmed by 5 bases and V by 6 bases; bases with no gene match: 7. Germline V CDR1 and CDR2: MNHNS, SASEGT. About this clonotype: Its target is not known.

Specimen: PBMCs, mostly from graft donor cells, collected 180 days after TCRalphabeta/CD19-depleted stem cell transplant. The source of this sequence is a male patient aged 2-10 years who had a stem cell transplant for chronic granulomatous disease, so the T cells may come from the graft donor. This sequence joins TRBV6-1 and TRBJ2-5; 12 nucleotides match TRBD2. For the CDR3, the DNA is TGTGCCAGCAGCCTCGGACTAGCGGGACGGGAGACCCAGTACTTC. Protein sequence: CASSLGLAGRETQYF.